Following are 32 T cell receptor beta chains from one sample sequenced in a study of T cells in Graves' hyperthyroidism and ophthalmopathy. Amplification of TCR beta CDR3 regions used RNA as the template. The HTBI set primed first-round TCR CDR3 RT-PCR. TCRdb re-derived calls from the multiplex PCR reads in MiXCR, one entry per CDR3 protein. The sample has 300,000 to 450,000 distinct CDR3 sequences, approximately 13% seen once; the top ten hold around a tenth. Sequenced: blood. The source is a woman aged 18 to 35 with Graves' hyperthyroidism.

This clonotype was recorded a few times. This chain links TRBV19 with TRBJ2-3; TRBD2 aligns across 8 bases. Per germline, CDR1 LNHDA and CDR2 SQIVND (reference sequence). The CDR3 runs 14 residues. V gave up 7 bases and J gave up 4 bases; unmatched junction bases: 7. CDR3 coding DNA: TGTGCCAGTAAATCAGCGGGGGTTTCAGATACGCAGTATTTT. It codes for CASKSAGVSDTQYF.

The rearrangement links TRBV13 to TRBJ1-3, with TRBD1 identical over 7 bases. The germline gives CDR1 PRHDT, CDR2 FYEKMQ (reference sequence). The length of the CDR3 is 14 residues. Germline trimming cut 5 bases from V and 1 base from J; bases unmatched to any gene: 2. CDR3 DNA: TGTGCCAGCAGCAAGGGGGCTTCTGGAAACACCATATATTTT. Residues: CASSKGASGNTIYF.

This clonotype was recorded at least ten times. The chain employs TRBV6-1 and TRBJ1-5; 9 bases agree with TRBD1. Losses at the gene ends were 6 bases for V and 4 bases for J; bases not matched to a gene: 4. There are 14 residues in the CDR3. Germline V gene data show CDR1 as MNHNS and CDR2 as SASEGT. The CDR3: CASSWTGVNQPQHF. CDR3 coding DNA: TGTGCCAGCAGCTGGACAGGGGTAAATCAGCCCCAGCATTTT.

This clonotype has at least ten counts. The V call is TRBV12-3 or TRBV12-4, the J call TRBJ2-7; D is unclear. The CDR3 runs to 13 residues. Between the trimmed V and J ends, which lost 7 bases and 1 base, there was a span of 11 bases. The CDR3 nucleotides read TGTGCCAGCACCAGCGTCGGATCCTACGAGCAGTACTTC. Residues: CASTSVGSYEQYF.

This clonotype was detected ten times or more. This rearrangement joins TRBV20-1 to TRBJ2-3; D gene ambiguous. With 7 bases removed from V and 2 bases from J, the gap between germline ends came to 10 bases. Germline CDR1 reads DFQATT; CDR2 reads SNEGSKA (reference sequence). This CDR3 has 12 residues. CDR3: CSVPWDTDTQYF. The CDR3 nucleotides are TGCAGTGTTCCTTGGGACACAGATACGCAGTATTTT.

This clonotype was observed many times. The chain recombines TRBV3-1 with TRBJ2-2; D unresolved. Trimming left V 0 bases short and J 6 bases short, with 8 bases between. The CDR3 contains 14 residues. The germline V gene has CDR1 LGHDT and CDR2 YNNKEL (reference sequence). CDR3 residues: CASSQDYLPGELFF. CDR3 coding DNA: TGTGCCAGCAGCCAAGATTATCTCCCCGGGGAGCTGTTTTTT.

The J gene is TRBJ1-2, the V gene TRBV5-1, with a weak D call TRBD1 (5 bases). The CDR3 runs 15 residues. Per germline, CDR1 SGHRS and CDR2 YFSETQ. V gave up 5 bases and J gave up 5 bases, with 19 bases separating them. CDR3 coding DNA: TGCGCCAGCAGTTCGGGCAGAGGGGTTGGGTATGGCTACACCTTC. Residues: CASSSGRGVGYGYTF. The whole variable domain, filled in from reference TRBV5-1 and TRBJ1-2, reads KAGVTQTPRYLIKTRGQQVTLSCSPISGHRSVSWYQQTPGQGLQFLFEYFSETQRNKGNFPGRFSGRQFSNSRSEMNVSTLELGDSALYLCASSSGRGVGYGYTFGSGTRLTVV.

This clonotype was counted at least ten times. The chain has TRBV27 and TRBJ2-2; no clear D gene. V lost 5 bases and J 5 bases, leaving 15 bases between the germline ends. The CDR3 consists of 15 residues. Germline V gives CDR1 MNHEY, CDR2 SMNVEV (reference sequence). DNA for the CDR3: TGTGCCAGCAGTCCCCTCGGTGCATCGACCGGGGAGCTGTTTTTT. Translating it yields CASSPLGASTGELFF.

The chain uses TRBV19 and TRBJ1-5, with 9 bases identical to TRBD1. The ends lost 9 bases at V and 9 bases at J; junction bases unmatched: 12. Germline V gene sequence: CDR1 LNHDA, CDR2 SQIVND (reference sequence). The CDR3 covers 14 residues. CDR3 DNA: TGTGCCAGCAACCAGGACAGGGGACGCGGGCCCCAGCATTTT. Residues: CASNQDRGRGPQHF.

This clonotype was seen ten or more times. This sequence joins TRBV5-5 and TRBJ1-1, with TRBD1 matching over 7 bases. Trimming removed 0 bases from V and 5 bases from J; junction bases left unmatched: 7. Germline values: CDR1 SGHKS, CDR2 YYEKEE (reference sequence). The CDR3 sequence is 15 residues long. The CDR3: CASSLEKGAGTEAFF. The CDR3 region has the DNA TGTGCCAGCAGCTTGGAAAAGGGGGCTGGGACTGAAGCTTTCTTT.

This clonotype was seen ten or more times. The V call is TRBV6-2 or TRBV6-3, the J call TRBJ1-1; D is perhaps TRBD1 (5 bases). CDR1 MNHEY and CDR2 SVGEGT come from the germline V gene. V was trimmed by 5 bases and J by 7 bases, leaving 11 bases between them. CDR3 length: 12 residues. The CDR3 is CASSRQTGEAFF. CDR3 DNA sequence: TGTGCCAGCAGTCGTCAAACAGGTGAAGCTTTCTTT.

This clonotype was seen at least ten times. This CDR3 reads CASSSGTEYSEAFF. CDR3 coding DNA: TGTGCCAGCAGCTCCGGGACCGAATACTCTGAAGCTTTCTTT. The J gene is TRBJ1-1, the V gene TRBV5-6; D possibly corresponds to TRBD1 (5 bases). V was trimmed by 3 bases and J by 6 bases, leaving 15 bases between them. This CDR3 has 14 amino acids. Germline values: CDR1 SGHDT, CDR2 YYEEEE.

The chain links TRBV27 to TRBJ2-2; D is unresolved. Trimming took 7 bases from V and 7 from J, leaving 7 bases between them. The germline CDR1 and CDR2 sequences are MNHEY and SMNVEV (reference sequence). This CDR3 spans 11 amino acids. CDR3 protein: CASKTFGELFF. The DNA of the CDR3 is TGTGCCAGCAAAACTTTCGGGGAGCTGTTTTTT.

Many counts were recorded for this clonotype. This may be a read error, as it is one base from a much larger clone. The chain is built from TRBV2 and TRBJ1-1; D not resolved. V was pared by 7 bases and J by 10 bases, with 13 bases between. From germline, CDR1 is SNHLY and CDR2 FYNNEI. The CDR3 extends over 11 amino acids. CDR3 region: CASNLAGRAFF. CDR3 nucleotides: TGTGCCAGCAATCTGGCCGGGCGAGCTTTCTTT.

This clonotype was seen at least ten times. The CDR3 spells CASSYSSGSLEAFF. The CDR3 region has the DNA TGTGCCAGCAGTTACTCCTCCGGGAGCCTTGAAGCTTTCTTT. The chain employs TRBV6-5 and TRBJ1-1; D unresolved. Germline loops: CDR1 MNHEY, CDR2 SVGAGI. V dropped 0 bases and J dropped 7 bases, with 12 bases sitting between them. The CDR3 has 14 amino acids.

This clonotype was observed at least ten times. The chain couples TRBV27 to TRBJ2-1; 11 positions agree with TRBD2. J was trimmed by 1 base and V by 4 bases; bases with no gene match: 9. The CDR3 spans 18 residues. Germline V gene lookup returns CDR1 MNHEY and CDR2 SMNVEV (reference sequence). The CDR3 DNA is TGTGCCAGCAGTTATCGCCGGCTAGCGGGGGGATCCTACAATGAGCAGTTCTTC. This sequence encodes CASSYRRLAGGSYNEQFF.

Many counts were recorded for this clonotype. The rearrangement joins TRBV7-2 to TRBJ2-7; no definite D call. The CDR3 has 13 residues. Germline V gene data show CDR1 as SGHTA and CDR2 as FQGNSA. The ends were cut back, 4 bases at V and 4 bases at J, with 11 bases in the middle. The CDR3 reads CASSSQEGYEQYF. Written as DNA, the CDR3 is TGTGCCAGCAGCTCCCAGGAAGGGTACGAGCAGTACTTC.

The genes are TRBV28 and TRBJ2-7, with 8 bases matching TRBD2. There are 13 residues in the CDR3. Germline-derived CDR1 and CDR2 are MDHEN and SYDVKM. V dropped 7 bases and J dropped 3; count of bases not matched to a gene: 5. CDR3 sequence: CASKERESYEQYF. The CDR3 DNA is TGTGCCAGCAAAGAGCGGGAGAGCTACGAGCAGTACTTC.

This clonotype has only a few counts. This chain connects TRBV28 to TRBJ1-1; 7 bases agree with TRBD1. This CDR3 region has 12 residues. Germline assignment: CDR1 MDHEN and CDR2 SYDVKM. Trimming removed 5 bases from V and 13 bases from J; junction bases left unmatched: 10. This CDR3 reads CASSLETGQVFF. CDR3 in DNA: TGTGCCAGCAGTCTGGAGACAGGGCAAGTTTTCTTT.

This clonotype was picked up many times. The V and J genes are TRBV7-2 and TRBJ2-3; a weak D match, TRBD2 (6 bases). CDR1 is SGHTA, CDR2 FQGNSA, per germline. V was shortened by 2 bases and J by 14 bases, with 14 bases between the two germline ends. This CDR3 region has 12 residues. The CDR3 DNA is TGTGCCAGCAGCTTATGGCGGGACCGCCCGTATTTT. Its translation is CASSLWRDRPYF. Looking up the rest from reference TRBV7-2 and TRBJ2-3 gives the full variable domain: GAGVSQSPSNKVTEKGKDVELRCDPISGHTALYWYRQSLGQGLEFLIYFQGNSAPDKSGLPSDRFSAERTGGSVSTLTIQRTQQEDSAVYLCASSLWRDRPYFGPGTRLTVL.

This clonotype came up many times. This chain links TRBV6-2 or TRBV6-3 with TRBJ1-5; D is perhaps TRBD1 (6 bases). Germline lookup yields CDR1 MNHEY and CDR2 SVGEGT. This CDR3 has 20 residues. V was cut by 2 bases and J by 0 bases, with 23 bases left in between. CDR3: CASSYDSFRGTTYSNQPQHF. The CDR3 DNA sequence: TGTGCCAGCAGTTACGATTCATTCAGGGGCACAACTTATAGCAATCAGCCCCAGCATTTT.

This clonotype has only a few counts. The chain joins TRBV27 to TRBJ2-7, with D possibly TRBD2 on 5 matching bases. CDR3 length: 13 amino acids. Trimming removed 8 bases from V and 5 bases from J, with 16 bases in between. Germline V CDR1 and CDR2: MNHEY, SMNVEV (reference sequence). The CDR3 region has the DNA TGTGCCAGCTCTAGAGGGCGGCAGGACGAGCAGTACTTC. Amino acid sequence: CASSRGRQDEQYF.

This clonotype was detected a few times. The chain is built from TRBV6-6 and TRBJ2-1; 9 nucleotides align to TRBD2. The CDR3 is made up of 18 amino acids. Germline CDR1 and CDR2: MNHNY and SVGAGI (reference sequence). V dropped 2 bases and J dropped 5; count of bases not matched to a gene: 13. CDR3 nucleotides: TGTGCCAGCAGTTACGGGCCGCCGGGACTAGCTTCTAACAATGAGCAGTTCTTC. This encodes CASSYGPPGLASNNEQFF.

This clonotype appeared a few times. The V gene is TRBV19, the J gene TRBJ2-2, with D perhaps matching TRBD1 (6 bases). V shed 4 bases and J shed 2 bases, with 11 bases lying between them. This CDR3 comprises 15 residues. Germline assignment: CDR1 LNHDA and CDR2 SQIVND (reference sequence). CDR3 in DNA: TGTGCCAGTAGTAGGGGGCAGACCAACACCGGGGAGCTGTTTTTT. Its translation is CASSRGQTNTGELFF.

In this sample, this clonotype turned up a few times. This sequence joins TRBV18 and TRBJ1-1; TRBD1 agrees at 11 bases. Trimming at V came to 1 base and at J to 5 bases, leaving 3 bases not matched to a gene. Looked up from germline, CDR1 is KGHSH and CDR2 is LQKENI. The CDR3 totals 15 residues. CDR3 sequence: CASSPQGQGATEAFF. The CDR3 coding sequence is TGTGCCAGCTCACCACAAGGACAGGGGGCTACTGAAGCTTTCTTT.

This clonotype was counted many times. This chain joins TRBV12-3 or TRBV12-4 and TRBJ2-7, with TRBD1 matching 8 bases. V dropped 7 bases and J dropped 3; count of bases not matched to a gene: 8. CDR3 length: 14 residues. The CDR3, as DNA: TGTGCCAGCACCCGGACAGGGTCAGTCTACGAGCAGTACTTC. Protein product: CASTRTGSVYEQYF.

This clonotype was observed at least ten times. This chain connects TRBV20-1 to TRBJ2-5; D call uncertain. The germline gives CDR1 DFQATT, CDR2 SNEGSKA (reference sequence). The germline V and J ends were trimmed by 3 bases and 2 bases, with 10 bases remaining between them. The CDR3 loop spans 13 amino acids. CDR3: CSARNSAQETQYF. Written as DNA, the CDR3 is TGCAGTGCTAGGAATTCGGCACAAGAGACCCAGTACTTC.

This clonotype was observed a few times. A much larger clone sits a single nucleotide away, making a read error possible. The gene calls are TRBV3-1 and TRBJ1-4; perhaps TRBD1 as D (5 bases). The CDR3 is 15 residues long. From germline, CDR1 is LGHDT and CDR2 YNNKEL (reference sequence). CDR3 sequence (DNA): TGTGCCAGAAGCCAAGCGGGACGGGTGAATGAAAAACTGTTTTTT. It encodes CARSQAGRVNEKLFF.

The chain carries TRBV19 and TRBJ2-1, with TRBD1 as a possible D gene (6 bases). Between the trimmed V and J ends, which lost 4 bases and 12 bases, there was a span of 16 bases. The CDR3 has 13 residues. Looked up from germline, CDR1 is LNHDA and CDR2 is SQIVND (reference sequence). The CDR3 here is CASSRSGTRGQFF. In DNA form, the CDR3 reads TGTGCCAGTAGTAGATCAGGGACACGTGGGCAGTTCTTC. The entire variable domain, with the rest obtained from reference TRBV19 and TRBJ2-1, is as follows: DGGITQSPKYLFRKEGQNVTLSCEQNLNHDAMYWYRQDPGQGLRLIYYSQIVNDFQKGDIAEGYSVSREKKESFPLTVTSAQKNPTAFYLCASSRSGTRGQFFGPGTRLTVL.

The chain couples TRBV3-1 to TRBJ1-4; 9 bases are a match to TRBD1. V lost 0 bases and J lost 0; bases outside the gene matches: 14. Germline V CDR1 and CDR2: LGHDT, YNNKEL (reference sequence). The CDR3 sequence is 21 residues long. The CDR3 loop is CASSQDRHRGLGAATNEKLFF. The DNA for the CDR3 is TGTGCCAGCAGCCAAGATAGGCACAGGGGGCTCGGGGCTGCAACTAATGAAAAACTGTTTTTT.

This clonotype was recorded many times. V usage is TRBV27 and J usage is TRBJ2-5; D not resolved. The germline V gene has CDR1 MNHEY and CDR2 SMNVEV (reference sequence). This CDR3 region has 9 residues. Trimming stripped 4 bases from V and 13 bases from J, with 7 bases between. CDR3 protein: CASSYPGYF. CDR3 nucleotide sequence: TGTGCCAGCAGTTACCCAGGGTACTTC.

In this sample, this clonotype turned up many times. The chain combines TRBV12-3 or TRBV12-4 with TRBJ1-3; unclear D gene. This CDR3 has 12 amino acids. Trimming took 1 base from V and 11 from J, leaving 9 bases between them. CDR3: CASSLGHPPIYF. CDR3 in DNA: TGTGCCAGCAGTTTAGGCCACCCACCCATATATTTT.